A single sample is the source of the 20 T cell receptor beta chains below, sequenced in a study of early T cells in non-severe SARS-CoV-2 infection. Using its own MiXCR run on the 5' RACE reads, TCRdb lists one record per CDR3 protein. The top ten clones hold roughly 15% of a sample with tens of thousands of distinct CDR3 sequences, 12% of them seen once. The material sequenced was whole blood. The receptors were gathered from an adult who was a healthcare worker with PCR-confirmed SARS-CoV-2 infection or an uninfected control (not recorded which).

The table lists this clonotype with many counts. As DNA, the CDR3 is TGTGCCAGCTCCACTTCAAGGGAATTCGAGCAGTACTTC. This translates into CASSTSREFEQYF. The J gene is TRBJ2-7, the V gene TRBV18, with unresolved D. V lost 6 bases to trimming and J lost 6 bases, with 15 bases between them. Germline values: CDR1 KGHSH, CDR2 LQKENI. The CDR3 totals 13 residues.

This clonotype was recorded many times. The rearrangement joins TRBV6-5 to TRBJ2-1; the D is unclear. Trimming cost V 2 bases and J 5 bases, with 4 bases left between them. The CDR3 consists of 12 residues. Germline CDR1 reads MNHEY; CDR2 reads SVGAGI. This CDR3 reads CASSYGHNEQFF. CDR3 nucleotide sequence: TGTGCCAGCAGTTACGGGCACAATGAGCAGTTCTTC.

The V and J genes are TRBV10-3 and TRBJ2-7; 8 bases line up with TRBD1. Losses at the gene ends were 4 bases for V and 5 bases for J; bases not matched to a gene: 7. The CDR3 is 14 amino acids. The V gene's germline CDR1 is ENHRY and CDR2 SYGVKD. The CDR3 sequence is CAISVQDRGHEQYF. Written as DNA, the CDR3 is TGTGCCATCAGTGTTCAAGACAGGGGCCACGAGCAGTACTTC.

By sample fraction, this clonotype is medium-sized. The V gene is TRBV29-1, the J gene TRBJ2-7; TRBD2 matches at 15 bases. The J segment lost 1 base and the V segment lost 7 bases, leaving 2 bases of the junction unmatched. The germline V gene has CDR1 SQVTM and CDR2 ANQGSEA. This CDR3 comprises 14 residues. The CDR3, as DNA: TGCAGCGGCGGGACTAGCGGGAGGTCCTACGAGCAGTACTTC. Translated, it gives CSGGTSGRSYEQYF.

This clonotype was detected a few times. The gene calls are TRBV7-2 and TRBJ1-4; D is possibly TRBD1 (5 bases). CDR1 is SGHTA, CDR2 FQGNSA, per germline. Trimming stripped 3 bases from V and 8 bases from J, with 7 bases between. This CDR3 region has 12 residues. DNA for the CDR3: TGTGCCAGCAGCTTGTCAGGGGAAAAACTGTTTTTT. Amino acids: CASSLSGEKLFF.

There are many counts of this clonotype. This chain links TRBV5-1 with TRBJ2-3; D gene uncertain. The CDR3 runs 18 residues. CDR1 and CDR2 from the germline V gene are SGHRS and YFSETQ. The V gene lost 0 bases and the J gene lost 6 bases, with 23 bases spanning the gap. CDR3 sequence: CASSLVMGSDRFRDTQYF. The CDR3 DNA follows: TGCGCCAGCAGCTTGGTTATGGGCAGCGACCGTTTTCGGGATACGCAGTATTTT.

The V and J genes are TRBV7-2 and TRBJ2-7, with TRBD1 matching over 8 bases. CDR3 length equals 15 residues. Germline values: CDR1 SGHTA, CDR2 FQGNSA. J lost 4 bases, V lost 5 bases, and 10 bases had no gene match. CDR3 DNA: TGTGCCAGCAGCCCAGATCCCGGACAGGGATACGAGCAGTACTTC. It codes for CASSPDPGQGYEQYF.

This clonotype came up once. The chain couples TRBV28 to TRBJ2-7; D might be TRBD2 (6 bases). V lost 4 bases to trimming and J lost 5 bases, with 15 bases between them. The germline V gene has CDR1 MDHEN and CDR2 SYDVKM. The CDR3 has 14 amino acids. The CDR3 reads CASSSGGNENEQYF. The CDR3 DNA reads TGTGCCAGCAGTTCCGGCGGGAATGAGAACGAGCAGTACTTC.

V and J are TRBV27 and TRBJ2-3, with TRBD2 as a possible D gene (6 bases). The CDR3 sequence is 16 residues long. Trimming took off 2 bases at V and 1 base at J, with 13 bases between the two ends. Germline V gives CDR1 MNHEY, CDR2 SMNVEV (reference sequence). For the CDR3, the DNA is TGTGCCAGCAGTTTAATCGGGGGAGTAGGCACAGATACGCAGTATTTT. This encodes CASSLIGGVGTDTQYF.

This clonotype came up many times. This sequence joins TRBV25-1 and TRBJ2-5; 9 bases fit TRBD2. The V and J ends lost 4 bases and 8 bases, in that order; junction bases with no gene match: 14. CDR3 length: 16 residues. CDR1 is MGHDK, CDR2 SYGVNS, per germline. The CDR3 nucleotides are TGTGCCAGCAGTGCCACCTTGTTGTCAGCGGGGGGAACCCAGTACTTC. Translated, it gives CASSATLLSAGGTQYF. The full variable domain, rest sourced from reference TRBV25-1 and TRBJ2-5, is EADIYQTPRYLVIGTGKKITLECSQTMGHDKMYWYQQDPGMELHLIHYSYGVNSTEKGDLSSESTVSRIRTEHFPLTLESARPSHTSQYLCASSATLLSAGGTQYFGPGTRLLVL.

The chain uses TRBV20-1 and TRBJ1-5; tentatively, D is TRBD1 (6 bases). Trimming took off 6 bases at V and 9 bases at J, with 21 bases between the two ends. Germline assignment: CDR1 DFQATT and CDR2 SNEGSKA (reference sequence). This CDR3 has 14 residues. The chain's CDR3 is CSALRDTSPRPQHF. DNA of the CDR3: TGCAGTGCGCTCCGGGACACTTCGCCTAGGCCCCAGCATTTT.

This clonotype turned up a few times. The V and J genes are TRBV19 and TRBJ1-5; TRBD1 is a possible D gene (5 bases). CDR1 is LNHDA and CDR2 is SQIVND in the germline V gene (reference sequence). V was clipped by 7 bases and J by 4 bases, with 20 bases between them. The CDR3 has 16 amino acids. CDR3 sequence (DNA): TGTGCCAGTAAGGGGATGACGGGACTCCCTAATCAGCCCCAGCATTTT. It codes for CASKGMTGLPNQPQHF.

This clonotype was found many times. The CDR3 DNA is TGTGCCAGCAGTTACTATGGGACAAACTACGAGCAGTACTTC. Amino acid sequence: CASSYYGTNYEQYF. The chain links TRBV6-5 to TRBJ2-7, with a tentative D call TRBD1 (6 bases). Trimming shortened V by 1 base and J by 3 bases, and 10 bases separated the two germline ends. The germline gives CDR1 MNHEY, CDR2 SVGAGI. The CDR3 runs to 14 residues.

This clonotype was detected a few times. The V gene is TRBV27, the J gene TRBJ2-7; 9 bases map to TRBD1. V trimming: 4 bases; J trimming: 3 bases; junction bases outside the gene matches: 7. In germline, CDR1 is MNHEY, CDR2 SMNVEV (reference sequence). The CDR3 sequence is 15 residues long. The CDR3 nucleotides read TGTGCCAGCAGTTCCTCTGGGACAGGGTACTACGAGCAGTACTTC. Translating it yields CASSSSGTGYYEQYF.

This clonotype has a handful of counts. V usage is TRBV2 and J usage is TRBJ2-1; no clear D. Germline loops: CDR1 SNHLY, CDR2 FYNNEI. V dropped 11 bases and J dropped 0 bases, with 11 bases sitting between them. The CDR3 runs to 13 residues. CDR3: CAWAESSYNEQFF. CDR3 bases: TGTGCCTGGGCGGAAAGCTCCTACAATGAGCAGTTCTTC.

The rearrangement uses TRBV19 and TRBJ1-4; 7 nucleotides line up with TRBD1. Germline V gives CDR1 LNHDA, CDR2 SQIVND (reference sequence). This CDR3 is built from 16 residues. Trimming at V came to 4 bases and at J to 10 bases, leaving 15 bases not matched to a gene. The CDR3 coding sequence is TGTGCCAGTAGTAGAGCCGGTGAGACAGGGACTATAAAACTGTTTTTT. Translated: CASSRAGETGTIKLFF.

J is TRBJ1-2 and V is TRBV9, with 9 bases fitting TRBD1. Germline V gives CDR1 SGDLS, CDR2 YYNGEE. Unmatched junction bases numbered 10, after V lost 2 bases and J lost 8 bases. The CDR3 loop spans 15 amino acids. CDR3 in amino acids: CASSVYWTGVQGYTF. CDR3 bases: TGTGCCAGCAGCGTTTACTGGACAGGGGTGCAGGGCTACACCTTC.

The V call is TRBV29-1, the J call TRBJ1-1; D might be TRBD1 (6 bases). Trimming shortened V by 7 bases and J by 2 bases, and 11 bases separated the two germline ends. CDR3 length: 12 amino acids. CDR1 and CDR2 from the germline V gene are SQVTM and ANQGSEA. Here the CDR3 reads CSAWTVNTEAFF. CDR3 DNA sequence: TGCAGCGCTTGGACAGTCAACACTGAAGCTTTCTTT.

The chain uses TRBV9 and TRBJ2-1; D ambiguous. Per germline, CDR1 SGDLS and CDR2 YYNGEE. Deletions cut 0 bases from V and 7 bases from J, with 11 bases between. The CDR3 is 14 amino acids. CDR3 protein: CASSVVSGANEQFF. CDR3 nucleotides: TGTGCCAGCAGCGTAGTGTCGGGCGCTAATGAGCAGTTCTTC. Based on the CDR3 plus reference TRBV9 and TRBJ2-1, the full variable domain is DSGVTQTPKHLITATGQRVTLRCSPRSGDLSVYWYQQSLDQGLQFLIQYYNGEERAKGNILERFSAQQFPDLHSELNLSSLELGDSALYFCASSVVSGANEQFFGPGTRLTVL.

Worth noting for this clonotype: With a much larger clone just one base away, this may be a read error. This chain connects TRBV20-1 to TRBJ2-1, with D unresolved. The V gene lost 6 bases and the J gene lost 4 bases, with 25 bases spanning the gap. The CDR3 loop spans 17 amino acids. The germline V gene encodes CDR1 DFQATT and CDR2 SNEGSKA (reference sequence). The CDR3 sequence: CSASSLRASSGYNEQFF. The CDR3, as DNA: TGCAGTGCCTCCTCCTTGCGAGCGTCCTCGGGTTACAATGAGCAGTTCTTC.